Presented here are 29 T cell receptor beta chains from one specimen sequenced in a study of cytomegalovirus exposure and HLA in healthy donors. Primers: 60 Vbeta forward and 13 Jbeta reverse. The data were produced by immunoSEQ multiplex PCR, yet TCRdb's version contains in-frame clones alone and is incomplete. The data hold about 140,000 clones, with 76% observed a single time. Material: PBMCs. These receptor sequences come from a female donor in good health and CMV-seropositive.

The rearrangement uses TRBV5-6 and TRBJ2-2, with 7 bases aligning to TRBD1. Germline CDR1 is SGHDT and CDR2 is YYEEEE. V shed 7 bases, J shed 4 bases, and the junction held 7 bases outside the gene matches. This CDR3 comprises 14 residues. DNA for the CDR3: TGTGCCAGCGGCGACAGGGCGGGCACCGGGGAGCTGTTTTTT. Translated: CASGDRAGTGELFF.

V is TRBV19 and J is TRBJ2-5; D is ambiguous. This CDR3 comprises 16 residues. CDR1 and CDR2 from the germline V gene are LNHDA and SQIVND (reference sequence). Trimming left V 3 bases short and J 0 bases short, with 14 bases between. CDR3 nucleotides: TGTGCCAGTAGTATCGGTGGCGCGGCAGACCAAGAGACCCAGTACTTC. Translating it yields CASSIGGAADQETQYF. Full variable domain (missing parts from reference TRBV19 and TRBJ2-5): DGGITQSPKYLFRKEGQNVTLSCEQNLNHDAMYWYRQDPGQGLRLIYYSQIVNDFQKGDIAEGYSVSREKKESFPLTVTSAQKNPTAFYLCASSIGGAADQETQYFGPGTRLLVL.

This chain connects TRBV5-1 to TRBJ2-3; D gene ambiguous. The length of the CDR3 is 13 residues. Germline assignment: CDR1 SGHRS and CDR2 YFSETQ. Trimming took 3 bases from V and 0 from J, leaving 5 bases between them. The CDR3 loop reads CASSSFSTDTQYF. CDR3 DNA sequence: TGCGCCAGCAGCTCCTTCAGCACAGATACGCAGTATTTT. Drawing the rest from reference TRBV5-1 and TRBJ2-3, the complete variable domain is KAGVTQTPRYLIKTRGQQVTLSCSPISGHRSVSWYQQTPGQGLQFLFEYFSETQRNKGNFPGRFSGRQFSNSRSEMNVSTLELGDSALYLCASSSFSTDTQYFGPGTRLTVL.

The rearrangement uses TRBV11-2 and TRBJ2-5; a possible D gene is TRBD2 (6 bases). The CDR3 is made up of 14 amino acids. The V gene's germline CDR1 is SGHAT and CDR2 FQNNGV. V lost 1 base and J lost 4, with 10 bases in between. The DNA for the CDR3 is TGTGCCAGCAGCTTAGTTGTGGGGGGAGAGACCCAGTACTTC. Translating gives CASSLVVGGETQYF.

The chain couples TRBV10-3 to TRBJ1-4; the D gene is possibly TRBD1 (6 bases). CDR1 ENHRY and CDR2 SYGVKD come from the germline V gene. V dropped 3 bases and J dropped 8 bases, with 13 bases sitting between them. The CDR3 sequence is 14 residues long. CDR3 nucleotides: TGTGCCATCAGTGAAGACAGGCAAGGGGAAAAACTGTTTTTT. Its protein product is CAISEDRQGEKLFF.

The chain employs TRBV29-1 and TRBJ2-5, with 8 bases that match TRBD1. Germline loops: CDR1 SQVTM, CDR2 ANQGSEA. V trimming: 8 bases; J trimming: 3 bases; junction bases outside the gene matches: 8. The CDR3 runs 13 residues. The CDR3: CSWRGQEKETQYF. The CDR3, as DNA: TGCAGCTGGAGGGGACAGGAAAAAGAGACCCAGTACTTC.

This clone showed up just once. V and J are TRBV28 and TRBJ2-4; D is possibly TRBD1 (5 bases). Germline assignment: CDR1 MDHEN and CDR2 SYDVKM. The V end was cut by 6 bases, the J end by 6 bases, with 12 bases between. This CDR3 spans 13 amino acids. CDR3 DNA sequence: TGTGCCAGCAGCTGGGAAGGGGTAAACATTCAGTACTTC. Encoded protein: CASSWEGVNIQYF.

This chain joins TRBV30 and TRBJ1-1, with 7 positions matching TRBD1. The CDR3 runs 13 residues. Germline CDR1 and CDR2: GTSNPN and SVGIG (reference sequence). The junction had 11 bases not matched to a gene; V was cut back by 3 bases and J by 10 bases. The CDR3 loop reads CAWSPPGGVSAFF. CDR3 nucleotides: TGTGCCTGGAGCCCTCCAGGGGGAGTTTCAGCTTTCTTT.

This chain joins TRBV5-1 and TRBJ2-3; 11 nucleotides line up with TRBD1. This CDR3 spans 18 amino acids. J gave up 2 bases and V 2 bases, and 10 bases lay outside the gene matches. CDR1 SGHRS and CDR2 YFSETQ come from the germline V gene. CDR3 sequence (DNA): TGCGCCAGCAGCTTCCCCTCGGGACAGGGGGGGTTCACAGATACGCAGTATTTT. It codes for CASSFPSGQGGFTDTQYF.

Only a few counts were recorded for this clone. The chain couples TRBV5-6 to TRBJ1-2; D is perhaps TRBD1 (5 bases). Trimming stripped 4 bases from V and 1 base from J, with 11 bases between. The germline gives CDR1 SGHDT, CDR2 YYEEEE. This CDR3 contains 14 residues. CDR3 in DNA: TGTGCCAGCAGCACCTCGACAGTTAACTATGGCTACACCTTC. Protein: CASSTSTVNYGYTF.

This chain links TRBV6-5 with TRBJ1-2, with TRBD1 as a possible D gene (5 bases). V lost 0 bases to trimming and J lost 2 bases, with 10 bases between them. The CDR3 runs 15 residues. Germline V lookup: CDR1 MNHEY, CDR2 SVGAGI. CDR3: CASSYSGRANYGYTF. The CDR3 region has the DNA TGTGCCAGCAGTTACTCGGGCAGGGCAAACTATGGCTACACCTTC.

Only a few counts were recorded for this clone. The genes are TRBV30 and TRBJ2-1, with a weak D call TRBD2 (5 bases). Germline-derived CDR1 and CDR2 are GTSNPN and SVGIG (reference sequence). The CDR3 has 16 residues. Trimming took 3 bases from V and 0 from J, leaving 15 bases between them. CDR3: CAWSPGLVSSYNEQFF. Here the CDR3 DNA reads TGTGCCTGGAGCCCAGGACTCGTAAGCTCCTACAATGAGCAGTTCTTC.

The chain recombines TRBV5-5 with TRBJ2-2, with D perhaps TRBD1 (6 bases). The CDR3 has 16 amino acids. Germline V gene lookup returns CDR1 SGHKS and CDR2 YYEKEE (reference sequence). V lost 1 base and J 4 bases, leaving 14 bases between the germline ends. CDR3 sequence: CASSLITGIGTGELFF. The CDR3 DNA reads TGTGCCAGCAGCTTGATCACAGGGATTGGCACCGGGGAGCTGTTTTTT.

The chain carries TRBV18 and TRBJ1-2, with unresolved D. CDR3 size: 13 residues. V lost 0 bases, J lost 8 bases, and 10 bases lay in between. In germline, CDR1 is KGHSH, CDR2 LQKENI. CDR3 amino acids: CASSPPERGGYTF. CDR3 DNA sequence: TGTGCCAGCTCACCACCGGAGCGAGGAGGCTACACCTTC.

The chain is built from TRBV7-9 and TRBJ2-3, with 15 bases matching TRBD2. V lost 2 bases, J lost 9 bases, and 9 bases stayed unmatched. The CDR3 runs to 17 residues. The germline V gene encodes CDR1 SEHNR and CDR2 FQNEAQ (reference sequence). The CDR3 loop is CASSLLGLAGGAGTQYF. The CDR3 nucleotides are TGTGCCAGCAGCTTACTCGGACTAGCGGGGGGGGCCGGGACGCAGTATTTT.

This chain connects TRBV28 to TRBJ1-6, with 7 bases matching TRBD1. This CDR3 has 17 residues. Germline trimming cut 7 bases from V and 0 bases from J; bases unmatched to any gene: 9. Germline CDR1 reads MDHEN; CDR2 reads SYDVKM. Written as DNA, the CDR3 is TGTGCCAGCACCCCCTCAGGGGGAGGCTCCTATAATTCACCCCTCCACTTT. Protein product: CASTPSGGGSYNSPLHF. The whole variable domain, filled in from reference TRBV28 and TRBJ1-6, reads DVKVTQSSRYLVKRTGEKVFLECVQDMDHENMFWYRQDPGLGLRLIYFSYDVKMKEKGDIPEGYSVSREKKERFSLILESASTNQTSMYLCASTPSGGGSYNSPLHFGNGTRLTVT.

The chain combines TRBV2 with TRBJ2-7, with 9 bases that match TRBD1. With V trimmed by 6 bases and J by 5 bases, 5 bases remained unmatched. CDR3 length: 13 residues. CDR1 is SNHLY, CDR2 FYNNEI, per germline. CDR3 residues: CASSRGQGDEQYF. CDR3 nucleotide sequence: TGTGCCAGCAGCAGGGGACAGGGCGACGAGCAGTACTTC.

With respect to this clone: Other DNA sequences in the same sample also yield this CDR3. V is TRBV5-1 and J is TRBJ2-3; TRBD2 matches 11 bases. This CDR3 region has 15 residues. CDR1 is SGHRS and CDR2 is YFSETQ in the germline V gene. The J segment lost 2 bases and the V segment lost 3 bases, leaving 2 bases of the junction unmatched. This CDR3 reads CASSSGLAVTDTQYF. The CDR3 nucleotides are TGCGCCAGCAGCTCGGGACTAGCGGTCACAGATACGCAGTATTTT.

The chain uses TRBV6-5 and TRBJ1-1; D unresolved. The CDR3 runs to 13 residues. Germline CDR1 is MNHEY and CDR2 is SVGAGI. Trimming shortened V by 4 bases and J by 2 bases, and 8 bases separated the two germline ends. CDR3 loop: CASSLRHNTEAFF. In DNA form, the CDR3 reads TGTGCCAGCAGTTTGCGACATAACACTGAAGCTTTCTTT.

Note on this clone: Relative to the germline gene, one junction end is altered; a read error may explain this. The CDR3 loop reads CSSSPMRQSSGRNVVEQYF. In DNA form, the CDR3 reads TGTTCCAGCAGCCCAATGAGGCAGTCTAGCGGGAGAAATGTAGTCGAGCAGTACTTC. This chain joins TRBV7-9 and TRBJ2-7, with TRBD2 matching 10 bases. From germline, CDR1 is SEHNR and CDR2 FQNEAQ (reference sequence). This CDR3 is built from 19 residues. The variable domain in full, completed from reference TRBV7-9 and TRBJ2-7, reads DTGVSQNPRHKITKRGQNVTFRCDPISEHNRLYWYRQTLGQGPEFLTYFQNEAQLEKSRLLSDRFSAERPKGSFSTLEIQRTEQGDSAMYLCSSSPMRQSSGRNVVEQYFGPGTRLTVT.

The chain couples TRBV6-1 to TRBJ1-2; D is uncertain. Germline-derived CDR1 and CDR2 are MNHNS and SASEGT. Deletions cut 7 bases from V and 6 bases from J, with 18 bases between. The CDR3 loop spans 14 amino acids. In DNA, the CDR3 is TGTGCCAGCACGTTATTAGGAGGTCCTGATGGCTACACCTTC. It specifies CASTLLGGPDGYTF.

J is TRBJ2-6 and V is TRBV4-1; D possibly corresponds to TRBD1 (6 bases). The CDR3 runs to 18 residues. In germline, CDR1 is MGHRA, CDR2 YSYEKL. V was trimmed by 1 base and J by 0 bases, leaving 13 bases between them. The DNA for the CDR3 is TGCGCCAGCAGCCAAGGAGGCAGGGGACGCTCTGGGGCCAACGTCCTGACTTTC. Its protein product is CASSQGGRGRSGANVLTF.

This rearrangement joins TRBV2 to TRBJ2-2, with D unresolved. The CDR3 totals 14 residues. Germline V gene lookup returns CDR1 SNHLY and CDR2 FYNNEI. V lost 4 bases to trimming and J lost 1 base, with 7 bases between them. In DNA form, the CDR3 reads TGTGCCAGCAGTGGAACGGGGAACACCGGGGAGCTGTTTTTT. This gives the protein CASSGTGNTGELFF.

The V call is TRBV5-4, the J call TRBJ1-2; the match to TRBD1 covers 7 bases. V lost 1 base and J lost 4; bases outside the gene matches: 7. This CDR3 is built from 15 residues. Germline V lookup: CDR1 SGHNT, CDR2 YYREEE (reference sequence). The CDR3 coding sequence is TGTGCCAGCAGCTTGAAGACAGGGATGTTCTATGGCTACACCTTC. Protein sequence: CASSLKTGMFYGYTF.

The chain employs TRBV6-1 and TRBJ2-5; no reliable D call. The germline gives CDR1 MNHNS, CDR2 SASEGT. The CDR3 loop spans 12 amino acids. Trimming removed 7 bases from V and 2 bases from J, with 8 bases in between. The CDR3 protein is CASTLLQETQYF. DNA for the CDR3: TGTGCCAGCACCCTCCTTCAAGAGACCCAGTACTTC.

The J gene is TRBJ1-1, the V gene TRBV9; D may be TRBD1 (5 bases). Germline-derived CDR1 and CDR2 are SGDLS and YYNGEE. CDR3 size: 14 residues. V lost 0 bases and J 3 bases, leaving 9 bases between the germline ends. The CDR3 sequence is CASSVGGRDTEAFF. The CDR3 coding sequence is TGTGCCAGCAGCGTAGGGGGGAGGGACACTGAAGCTTTCTTT. The full variable domain, completed using reference TRBV9 and TRBJ1-1, is DSGVTQTPKHLITATGQRVTLRCSPRSGDLSVYWYQQSLDQGLQFLIQYYNGEERAKGNILERFSAQQFPDLHSELNLSSLELGDSALYFCASSVGGRDTEAFFGQGTRLTVV.

V gene TRBV2 combines with J gene TRBJ2-7, with 12 bases lining up with TRBD1. CDR1 and CDR2 (germline): SNHLY, FYNNEI. The CDR3 contains 13 residues. Losses at the gene ends were 6 bases for V and 7 bases for J; bases not matched to a gene: 4. The CDR3 DNA sequence: TGTGCCAGCAGAGGGACAGGGGGCGGTGAGCAGTACTTC. Translation: CASRGTGGGEQYF. Looking up the rest from reference TRBV2 and TRBJ2-7 gives the full variable domain: EPEVTQTPSHQVTQMGQEVILRCVPISNHLYFYWYRQILGQKVEFLVSFYNNEISEKSEIFDDQFSVERPDGSNFTLKIRSTKLEDSAMYFCASRGTGGGEQYFGPGTRLTVT.

The chain couples TRBV11-3 to TRBJ2-7; TRBD1 agrees at 9 bases. This CDR3 contains 15 residues. Germline values: CDR1 SGHNT, CDR2 YENEEA. Unmatched junction bases numbered 10, after V lost 5 bases and J lost 5 bases. The CDR3 DNA follows: TGTGCCAGCAGCCCAGGACAGGGGCAAGACCACGAGCAGTACTTC. This codes for CASSPGQGQDHEQYF.

CDR3 nucleotide sequence: TGCGCCAGCAGGGAGACCCCTAGCGGGAGAGTCGGGGAGCTGTTTTTT. Residues: CASRETPSGRVGELFF. This sequence joins TRBV5-1 and TRBJ2-2; 10 nucleotides align to TRBD2. Germline CDR1 is SGHRS and CDR2 is YFSETQ. The CDR3 is made up of 16 amino acids. V shed 5 bases, J shed 7 bases, and the junction held 11 bases outside the gene matches.